This TCR beta chain was recorded in a study of T cell repertoires in aging, cancer and after chemotherapy. Study-level points and caveats: These repertoire data do not allow conclusions about immunological memory after chemotherapy. Loss of evenness, beyond lost richness, contributed to age-related TCR diversity decline in cancer patients.

The V end was cut by 9 bases, the J end by 0 bases, with 12 bases between. CDR1 is SGHTA and CDR2 is FQGNSA in the germline V gene. This CDR3 is built from 13 residues. Points on this clonotype: Antigen: not known. This sequence may be a read error, since a much larger clone differs from it by one base.

Amplification of TCR beta used genomic DNA extracted from peripheral blood. Rearranged V-D-J TRB sequences were amplified with a mixed TRB-A/B primer pool. TCRdb used MiXCR to reprocess the multiplex PCR reads, holding one entry per CDR3 protein. The profile shows 5,000 to 6,000 distinct CDR3 sequences, 20% to 30% of them singletons. Sequenced material: blood. This TCR was sampled from a human donor in good health. This chain joins TRBV7-2 and TRBJ2-7; a weak D match, TRBD1 (5 bases). The CDR3 loop reads CASSKGASYEQYF. For the CDR3, the DNA is TGTGCCAGTAGTAAAGGGGCCTCCTACGAGCAGTACTTC.